Detailed here is one TCR beta chain. The junction had 4 bases not matched to a gene; V was cut back by 5 bases and J by 1 base. Germline CDR1 and CDR2: KGHSH and LQKENI. This CDR3 region has 15 residues. The source of the sample is a study of blood T cell repertoires in COVID-19. Overall study: Researchers got acute and convalescent COVID-19 samples from the United States, Italy and Spain. Sources were T cells, B-cell-depleted T cells, or PBMCs; the material itself was cDNA or gDNA.

In the original processing: Reference gene primer amplification gave estimated nucleated cell counts. The repertoire was sequenced with immunoSEQ multiplex PCR; TCRdb's copy has only in-frame clones and lacks some. For V, J and clone size, that table is used; D and trimming come from the DNA. The table has some 250,000 clones, about four fifths seen once. The origin of this receptor is a man aged 25-45 years who had recovered from COVID-19. The sequenced sample was peripheral blood. This chain links TRBV18 with TRBJ2-1, with TRBD1 matching over 8 bases. Here the CDR3 reads CASSFRQGSYNEQFF. CDR3 sequence (DNA): TGTGCCAGCTCATTCCGACAGGGGTCCTACAATGAGCAGTTCTTC.